The T cell receptor beta chain under discussion was sequenced for a study of response to subunit inactivated influenza vaccine. This CDR3 is 15 amino acids long. A few counts support this clonotype. In TCRdb, the RT-PCR reads were re-called with MiXCR into one record per CDR3 protein. The data show about 650,000 distinct CDR3 sequences, around 14% seen once. The chain employs TRBV21-1 and TRBJ2-7; the D call in the table, TRBD1, was not verified against the DNA. TRBV21-1 is recorded as a pseudogene. The sequence was obtained from a man aged 45 to 65 who received an inactivated influenza vaccine. The input for sequencing was PBMCs from blood, taken roughly 12 days after vaccination. The CDR3 DNA reads TGTGCCAGCAGCGAAGCCTCCCAACAGGGGCGCGAGCAGTACTTC. Amino acid sequence: CASSEASQQGREQYF.